This is a list of T cell receptor beta chains from one sample in a study of cytomegalovirus exposure and HLA in healthy donors. Clones were sequenced by immunoSEQ multiplex PCR, and TCRdb holds only the in-frame ones, with some missing. This sample has around 85,000 clones, with over 70% found just once. Sequences were obtained from PBMCs. The receptors originated from a woman in her forties or fifties in good health and CMV-seropositive. Both conserved end residues are part of each CDR3. Fields, in order: D gene, V gene, clone size, J gene, CDR3 DNA, CDR3 protein. A D gene is named only where the DNA matches it firmly. Clone size is not always given. Where it is, it says once, few, many or a class for expanded clones.

D: TRBD1
V: TRBV29-1
size: NA
J: TRBJ1-2
DNA: TGCAGCGTTGGGGACAGGGACTATGGCTACACCTTC
CDR3: CSVGDRDYGYTF

D: TRBD1
V: TRBV29-1
size: NA
J: TRBJ2-1
DNA: TGCAGCGCCCTGGGGACAGCCTACAATGAGCAGTTCTTC
CDR3: CSALGTAYNEQFF

D: NA
V: TRBV2
size: few
J: TRBJ2-3
DNA: TGTGCCAGCAGGAGTAGCGGTGCAGATACGCAGTATTTT
CDR3: CASRSSGADTQYF

D: TRBD1
V: TRBV9
size: NA
J: TRBJ1-3
DNA: TGTGCCAGCAGCGCTACAGGGGGCGGCTCTGGAAACACCATATATTTT
CDR3: CASSATGGGSGNTIYF

D: NA
V: TRBV5-4
size: NA
J: TRBJ2-5
DNA: TGTGCCAGCAGCCGACAGAACCAAGAGACCCAGTACTTC
CDR3: CASSRQNQETQYF

D: TRBD2
V: TRBV5-1
size: NA
J: TRBJ2-1
DNA: TGCGCCAGCCGACTAGCGGGACGACCTACAGGCGATGAGCAGTTCTTC
CDR3: CASRLAGRPTGDEQFF

D: NA
V: TRBV10-3
size: NA
J: TRBJ2-3
DNA: TGTGCCATCTCGTTGGGGGGGCGCACAGATACGCAGTATTTT
CDR3: CAISLGGRTDTQYF

D: TRBD1
V: TRBV2
size: NA
J: TRBJ1-2
DNA: TGTGCCAGCAGTTCTAAATGGACAGGGACTAACTATGGCCACACCTTC
CDR3: CASSSKWTGTNYGHTF

D: NA
V: TRBV21-1
size: NA
J: TRBJ1-1
DNA: TGTGCCAGCGTCGTTTTGCTCAGGGGCCGGACTGAAGCTTTCTTT
CDR3: CASVVLLRGRTEAFF

D: TRBD1
V: TRBV19
size: NA
J: TRBJ2-7
DNA: TGTGCCAGTCAAAATTACAGGGGGGACGAGCAGTACTTC
CDR3: CASQNYRGDEQYF

D: TRBD1
V: TRBV4-1
size: NA
J: TRBJ1-2
DNA: TGCGCCAGCAGCCAGGCAGGGGGCGCGGATGGCTACACCTTC
CDR3: CASSQAGGADGYTF

D: TRBD2
V: TRBV7-3
size: NA
J: TRBJ2-3
DNA: TGTGCCAGCAGCACTGGGCTAGCGGGCACAGATACGCAGTATTTT
CDR3: CASSTGLAGTDTQYF

D: TRBD1
V: TRBV18
size: NA
J: TRBJ1-4
DNA: TGTGCCAGCTCACCCGGAAACAGGGGAGGCGAAAAACTGTTTTTT
CDR3: CASSPGNRGGEKLFF

D: NA
V: TRBV30
size: NA
J: TRBJ2-2
DNA: TGTGCCTGGAGCTTGGGGGGGCCCACCGGGGAGCTGTTTTTT
CDR3: CAWSLGGPTGELFF

D: TRBD2
V: TRBV10-1
size: few
J: TRBJ2-2
DNA: TGCGCCAGCAGTGAGGAACTAGCGGGAGTACTCACCGGGGAGCTGTTTTTT
CDR3: CASSEELAGVLTGELFF

D: NA
V: TRBV27
size: NA
J: TRBJ1-4
DNA: TGTGCCAGCAGTTTACTCGGGGTAAACAGTGAAAAACTGTTTTTT
CDR3: CASSLLGVNSEKLFF

D: TRBD2
V: TRBV4-1
size: NA
J: TRBJ2-7
DNA: TGCGCCAGCAGCCAAGATGGCCTGACTAGCGGGGGCCAAAGCTCCTACGAGCAGTACTTC
CDR3: CASSQDGLTSGGQSSYEQYF

D: TRBD1
V: TRBV19
size: NA
J: TRBJ1-2
DNA: TGTGCCAGTAGTCCGGCGGCAGGGGGATTTAACTATGGCTACACCTTC
CDR3: CASSPAAGGFNYGYTF

D: NA
V: TRBV21-1
size: NA
J: TRBJ2-1
DNA: TGTGCCAGCAGCAAAATCGGCCTAGCGGAAACCTACAATGAGCAGTTCTTC
CDR3: CASSKIGLAETYNEQFF

D: NA
V: TRBV5-1
size: NA
J: TRBJ1-1
DNA: TGCGCCAGCAGCCAGGGTGGGTTGAACACTGAAGCTTTCTTT
CDR3: CASSQGGLNTEAFF

D: NA
V: TRBV7-8
size: NA
J: TRBJ1-5
DNA: TGTGCCAGCAGCCTCACAGGACAGAACAATCAGCCCCAGCATTTT
CDR3: CASSLTGQNNQPQHF

D: TRBD1
V: TRBV6-5
size: few
J: TRBJ1-5
DNA: TGTGCCAGCAGAAGCGGGACAGGGGTCAATCAGCCCCAGCATTTT
CDR3: CASRSGTGVNQPQHF

D: NA
V: TRBV6-6
size: NA
J: TRBJ1-2
DNA: TGTGCCAGCAGTTTACCGGGCCAGCGGGACTATGGCTACACCTTC
CDR3: CASSLPGQRDYGYTF

D: TRBD2
V: TRBV5-4
size: NA
J: TRBJ2-2
DNA: TGTGCCAGCAGCCCCGGGACTAGGGGGGTAGGCGGGGAGCTGTTTTTT
CDR3: CASSPGTRGVGGELFF

D: TRBD1
V: TRBV7-8
size: NA
J: TRBJ1-2
DNA: TGTGCCAGCAGCTTAGGGCGGGACAGGGGAAGCTATGGCTACACCTTC
CDR3: CASSLGRDRGSYGYTF

D: TRBD1
V: TRBV19
size: once
J: TRBJ1-2
DNA: TGTGCCAGTAGTATCAAAGGGGGCTTGGGTGGCTACACCTTC
CDR3: CASSIKGGLGGYTF

D: TRBD1
V: TRBV6-6
size: NA
J: TRBJ1-5
DNA: TGTGCCAGCAGTTCCCCGGACAGGGGAAGTCAGCCCCAGCATTTT
CDR3: CASSSPDRGSQPQHF

D: NA
V: TRBV6-1
size: few
J: TRBJ1-2
DNA: TGTGCCAGCAGTGAAGGAGAGATGTACAACTATGGCTACACCTTC
CDR3: CASSEGEMYNYGYTF

D: TRBD1
V: TRBV5-1
size: few
J: TRBJ2-2
DNA: TGCGCCAGCAGCATACGGACAGGAAACACCGGGGAGCTGTTTTTT
CDR3: CASSIRTGNTGELFF

D: TRBD1
V: TRBV18
size: NA
J: TRBJ1-1
DNA: TGTGCCAGCTCACCAGACAGGGGGCTATTTATGAACACTGAAGCTTTCTTT
CDR3: CASSPDRGLFMNTEAFF

D: TRBD1
V: TRBV5-1
size: NA
J: TRBJ2-7
DNA: TGCGCCAGCAGCTTGGGTCAGGGGGCCTACGAGCAGTACTTC
CDR3: CASSLGQGAYEQYF

D: NA
V: TRBV20-1
size: NA
J: TRBJ2-1
DNA: TGCAGTGCCACTAGGGGGAATGAGCAGTTCTTC
CDR3: CSATRGNEQFF

D: TRBD2
V: TRBV30
size: few
J: TRBJ2-3
DNA: TGTGCCTGGCGTCGTTTCGGGGGGGCAGGAGATACGCAGTATTTT
CDR3: CAWRRFGGAGDTQYF

D: TRBD1
V: TRBV27
size: NA
J: TRBJ1-1
DNA: TGTGCCAGCAGTCTGCGGACAGGGGAAGCTTTCTTT
CDR3: CASSLRTGEAFF

D: NA
V: TRBV19
size: NA
J: TRBJ1-1
DNA: TGTGCCAGTACCCTAGGCCAGGGCGGATCTGAAGCTTTCTTT
CDR3: CASTLGQGGSEAFF

D: TRBD1
V: TRBV6-1
size: NA
J: TRBJ2-5
DNA: TGTGCCAGCAGGCTGACAGGGCCCGAGACCCAGTACTTC
CDR3: CASRLTGPETQYF

D: TRBD1
V: TRBV5-1
size: few
J: TRBJ1-4
DNA: TGCGCCAGCAGCTTGGAGGTGGACAGGAATGAAAAACTGTTTTTT
CDR3: CASSLEVDRNEKLFF

D: NA
V: TRBV7-9
size: NA
J: TRBJ2-3
DNA: TGTGCCAGCAATCCACAGGGCACAGATACGCAGTATTTT
CDR3: CASNPQGTDTQYF

D: NA
V: TRBV5-1
size: NA
J: TRBJ2-2
DNA: TGCGCCAGCAGCTTGGCCCCAGGGAACGGGGAGCTGTTTTTT
CDR3: CASSLAPGNGELFF

D: NA
V: TRBV7-3
size: NA
J: TRBJ2-3
DNA: TGTGCCAGCAGCTTAAGCGGCGGGATGGTAGATACGCAGTATTTT
CDR3: CASSLSGGMVDTQYF

D: TRBD1
V: TRBV11-3
size: NA
J: TRBJ2-3
DNA: TGTGCCAGCAGCCCGGGACAGGGGACAGATACGCAGTATTTT
CDR3: CASSPGQGTDTQYF

D: TRBD2
V: TRBV13
size: once
J: TRBJ2-7
DNA: TGTGCCAGCAGTCGGGGAGGCGGGGGTTCCTACGAGCAGTACTTC
CDR3: CASSRGGGGSYEQYF

D: TRBD2
V: TRBV5-1
size: NA
J: TRBJ2-1
DNA: TGCGCCAGCAGCGCCACGGGACTAGCGGGGAATGAGCAGTTCTTC
CDR3: CASSATGLAGNEQFF

D: NA
V: TRBV5-4
size: NA
J: TRBJ2-5
DNA: TGTGCCAGCAGCGTACAGATCCAAGAGACCCAGTACTTC
CDR3: CASSVQIQETQYF

D: NA
V: TRBV5-1
size: NA
J: TRBJ1-1
DNA: TGCGCCAGCAGCTGGGCGACAGTGATGAACACTGAAGCTTTCTTT
CDR3: CASSWATVMNTEAFF

D: NA
V: TRBV19
size: NA
J: TRBJ1-5
DNA: TGTGCCAGTAGTATTTACCCGGCGGAGTATCAGCCCCAGCATTTT
CDR3: CASSIYPAEYQPQHF

D: TRBD1
V: TRBV5-1
size: NA
J: TRBJ1-2
DNA: TGCGCCAGCAGCAGGGACAGGTCTCGGGATGGCTACACCTTC
CDR3: CASSRDRSRDGYTF

D: NA
V: TRBV30
size: NA
J: TRBJ1-1
DNA: TGTGCCTGGAGTATTGGGCTGAACACTGAAGCTTTCTTT
CDR3: CAWSIGLNTEAFF

D: TRBD1
V: TRBV19
size: NA
J: TRBJ1-5
DNA: TGTGCCAGTATAATGGACAGGAGTAGCAATCAGCCCCAGCATTTT
CDR3: CASIMDRSSNQPQHF

D: NA
V: TRBV27
size: NA
J: TRBJ1-2
DNA: TGTGCCAGCAGTTCCCTCCGGAGAGGCTACATCTTC
CDR3: CASSSLRRGYIF

D: TRBD1
V: TRBV4-2
size: NA
J: TRBJ1-2
DNA: TGTGCCAGCAGCCAAGATGAGGGACAGGGGCATGGCTACACCTTC
CDR3: CASSQDEGQGHGYTF

D: NA
V: TRBV5-1
size: NA
J: TRBJ1-1
DNA: TGCGCCAGCAGCTCTGCTCAAGGGAGGCCGGGAGCTTTCTTT
CDR3: CASSSAQGRPGAFF

D: NA
V: TRBV6-1
size: NA
J: TRBJ1-2
DNA: TGTGCCGTATCGGCTAACTATGGCTACACCTTC
CDR3: CAVSANYGYTF

D: TRBD1
V: TRBV7-7
size: NA
J: TRBJ2-1
DNA: TGTGCTAGCAGCTTGGCCGGGACAGTAAATGAGCAGTTCTTC
CDR3: CASSLAGTVNEQFF

D: NA
V: TRBV30
size: few
J: TRBJ2-7
DNA: TGTGCCTGGAGTGGACAGGACTCCTACGAGCAGTACTTC
CDR3: CAWSGQDSYEQYF

D: TRBD1
V: TRBV5-1
size: NA
J: TRBJ2-1
DNA: TGCGCCAGCAGCCAATCCCGGGACAGAGGCGATGAGCAGTTCTTC
CDR3: CASSQSRDRGDEQFF

D: NA
V: TRBV19
size: NA
J: TRBJ1-3
DNA: TGTGCCAGTAGTATGGCGGGAGGAAACACCATATATTTT
CDR3: CASSMAGGNTIYF

D: NA
V: TRBV2
size: once
J: TRBJ1-1
DNA: TGTGCCAGCAGGCCGGCCAGGGGAAACACTGAAGCTTTCTTT
CDR3: CASRPARGNTEAFF

D: NA
V: TRBV11-2
size: NA
J: TRBJ1-6
DNA: TGTGCCAGCAGACGACCAGGGGTTTCGGTGGGGAATTCACCCCTCCACTTT
CDR3: CASRRPGVSVGNSPLHF